The clone carrying this T cell receptor beta chain has at least ten counts. The data are from a study of blood T cell repertoires in COVID-19. About the research overall: The origin of the acute and convalescent COVID-19 samples was the United States, Italy and Spain. Sample material is recorded as cDNA or gDNA derived from T cells, B-cell-depleted T cells, or PBMCs.

Original analysis: Researchers report that nucleated cell counts were estimated from reference gene primer amplification. Profiled with immunoSEQ multiplex PCR; TCRdb holds only in-frame clones, not every one. V, J and clone size are taken as reported in that table, and D and trimming were inferred from the DNA itself. The data contain some 240,000 clones, over 60% of them seen just once; the ten biggest clones take up 7.2%. The CDR3 spans 16 residues. V was cut by 5 bases and J by 0 bases, with 15 bases left in between. Germline V gene sequence: CDR1 LNHDA, CDR2 SQIVND (reference sequence). The clonotype was recovered from a woman in her seventies with acute or convalescent COVID-19. The specimen sequenced was peripheral blood. The V call is TRBV19, the J call TRBJ2-3; a weak D match, TRBD2 (5 bases). CDR3 DNA: TGTGCCAGTAGTTCTCGGGATGGCTCTAGCACAGATACGCAGTATTTT. Amino acids: CASSSRDGSSTDTQYF. The full variable domain, rest sourced from reference TRBV19 and TRBJ2-3, is DGGITQSPKYLFRKEGQNVTLSCEQNLNHDAMYWYRQDPGQGLRLIYYSQIVNDFQKGDIAEGYSVSREKKESFPLTVTSAQKNPTAFYLCASSSRDGSSTDTQYFGPGTRLTVL.